The T cell receptor (beta chain) described here comes from a study of blood T cell repertoires in COVID-19. As for the study in general: The origin of the acute and convalescent COVID-19 samples was the United States, Italy and Spain. T cells, B-cell-depleted T cells, or PBMCs supplied cDNA or gDNA.

In the authors' workflow: It was from reference gene primer amplification that nucleated cell counts were estimated. The assay was immunoSEQ multiplex PCR, and TCRdb's table has in-frame clones only and misses some. V and J calls plus clone size are reproduced from that table; the DNA served to infer D and trimming. In the table there are a few hundred thousand clones, approximately 86% of which are singletons. Germline CDR1 is MNHEY and CDR2 is SVGAGI. CDR3 length: 11 amino acids. V was clipped by 4 bases and J by 6 bases, with 4 bases between them. The clonotype was recovered from a man under 40 with active or convalescent COVID-19. The sample consisted of peripheral blood. The V and J genes are TRBV6-5 and TRBJ2-1; D is ambiguous. CDR3 loop: CASSFINEQFF. The CDR3 region has the DNA TGTGCCAGCAGTTTTATCAATGAGCAGTTCTTC.